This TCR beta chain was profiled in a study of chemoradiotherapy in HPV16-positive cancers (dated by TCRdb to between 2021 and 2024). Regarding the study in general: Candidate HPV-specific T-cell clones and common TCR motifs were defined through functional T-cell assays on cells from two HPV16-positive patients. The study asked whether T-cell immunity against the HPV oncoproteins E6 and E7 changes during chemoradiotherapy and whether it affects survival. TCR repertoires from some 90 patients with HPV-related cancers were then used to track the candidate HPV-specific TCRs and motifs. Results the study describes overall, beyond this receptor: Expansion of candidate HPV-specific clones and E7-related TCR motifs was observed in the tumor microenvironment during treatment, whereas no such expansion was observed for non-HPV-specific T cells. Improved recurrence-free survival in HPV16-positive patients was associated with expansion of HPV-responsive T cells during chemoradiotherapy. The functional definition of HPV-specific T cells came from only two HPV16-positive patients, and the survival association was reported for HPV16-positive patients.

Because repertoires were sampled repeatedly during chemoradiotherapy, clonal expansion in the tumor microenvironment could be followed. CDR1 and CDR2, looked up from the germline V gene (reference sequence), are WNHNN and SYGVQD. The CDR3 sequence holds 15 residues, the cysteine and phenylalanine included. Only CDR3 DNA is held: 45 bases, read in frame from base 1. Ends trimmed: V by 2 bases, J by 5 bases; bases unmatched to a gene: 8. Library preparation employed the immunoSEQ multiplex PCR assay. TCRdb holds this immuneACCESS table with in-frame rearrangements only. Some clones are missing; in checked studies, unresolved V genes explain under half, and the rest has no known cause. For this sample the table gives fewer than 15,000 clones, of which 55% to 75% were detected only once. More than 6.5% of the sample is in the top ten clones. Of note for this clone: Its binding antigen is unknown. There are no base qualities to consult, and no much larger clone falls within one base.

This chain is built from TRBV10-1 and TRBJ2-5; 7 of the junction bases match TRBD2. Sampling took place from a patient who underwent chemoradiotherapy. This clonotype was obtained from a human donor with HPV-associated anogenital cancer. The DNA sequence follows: TGCGCCAGCAGTGAGAAACCTAGCGGAGCTGAGACCCAGTACTTC. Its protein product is CASSEKPSGAETQYF.